This record covers a single T cell receptor beta chain. What it recognizes is unknown. The junction does not match germline at one end; this may be a read error. The source of the sample is a study of blood T cells in healthy people across ages. Findings of the study overall: Among long-lived donors, naive CD4+ cells were more numerous and diversity higher than in aged donors. Changes seen in expanded clonotypes were possibly confounded by donor CMV status left unknown.

Germline-derived CDR1 and CDR2 are KGHSH and LQKENI. This CDR3 region has 13 residues. The second PCR ran about 6 to 11 cycles with a sample-barcoded 5' primer and J-beta primers. Each cDNA molecule received a tag from a template-switch adaptor that had 12 random nucleotides. TCRdb reprocessed the 5' RACE reads with MiXCR, giving one entry per CDR3 protein. The table shows about 1.8 million distinct CDR3 sequences, with around half occurring only once. The total RNA that was extracted per sample amounted to at least 5 micrograms. Sequenced material: blood. The sequence was obtained from a middle-aged woman in good health. The chain recombines TRBV18 with TRBJ2-5; D call uncertain. The CDR3 DNA sequence: TGTGCCAGCTCACCAAAACACCAGGAGACCCAGTACTTC. This sequence encodes CASSPKHQETQYF.